This T cell receptor (beta chain) was recorded in a study of blood T cell repertoires in COVID-19 (dated by TCRdb to about 2020). The study in broad terms: Samples covering the acute and convalescent phases of COVID-19 were provided by collaborators in the United States, Italy and Spain. The material from the prospective study consisted of cDNA or gDNA derived from T cells, B-cell-depleted T cells, or PBMCs. Subjects who had been exposed to COVID-19, were actively infected with it, or had recovered from it provided the deeply sampled blood TCRbeta repertoires that made up the dataset. The repertoires were released in a freely available public database meant as a resource for research on the immune response to SARS-CoV-2. Samples were obtained from the ongoing ImmuneRACE study (first 160 participants) and from 1,200 or so subjects provided by 6 global collaborators. Sample metadata almost always included a de-identified subject ID, COVID-19 status, age in years and sex. HLA class I and class II types, where available, came from metadata supplied by the sample provider rather than from assay-based typing. What the research found in general, with its limitations: Clinical and demographic metadata were provided uncurated, with the amount varying by source and participant.

TCRbeta CDR3 regions were amplified from genomic DNA using the immunoSEQ Assay, a bias-controlled multiplex PCR. The published analysis was carried out like this. Within the assay, amplification of reference gene primers was used to estimate how many nucleated cells each sample contained. To quantify the absolute abundance of each unique TCRbeta CDR3 rearrangement, sequence reads were collapsed and filtered. For each sample, productive Simpson clonality was calculated as the square root of Simpson's diversity index over productive rearrangements. The table comes from immuneACCESS by way of TCRdb, which keeps in-frame sequences with V and J called. Part of the clones is missing from these tables; in studies checked, under half for an unresolved V gene and the rest for unknown reasons. The DNA gave D and trimming, while V, J and clone size come from that table. Across this sample there are approximately 150,000 clones, with approximately 79% seen only once. The ten top clones hold approximately 18% of the sample.

The V and J ends are trimmed by 5 bases and 3 bases, leaving 10 bases between them. CDR1 SGHTA and CDR2 FQGNSA are derived from the germline V gene. Spanning cysteine to phenylalanine, the CDR3 consists of 13 amino acids. CDR3 DNA is the only sequence kept; it has 39 bases, read in frame from the first base. As for this clone: Which antigen it targets is not known. No clone much larger than this one lies a single base away; base qualities are absent.

Whole blood was collected in K2EDTA tubes by collaborating institutions according to the institutions' own protocols. For TCRbeta analysis, collaborators shipped samples in one of three forms: frozen whole blood, isolated PBMCs, or DNA extracted from either of those sample types. The chain uses TRBV7-2 and TRBJ1-2; the D gene is unclear. The clonotype originates from an elderly woman with acute or convalescent COVID-19. Sequenced: peripheral blood. The CDR3 region reads CASSKQSDYGYTF. The DNA sequence is TGTGCCAGCAGCAAACAGAGTGACTATGGCTACACCTTC.